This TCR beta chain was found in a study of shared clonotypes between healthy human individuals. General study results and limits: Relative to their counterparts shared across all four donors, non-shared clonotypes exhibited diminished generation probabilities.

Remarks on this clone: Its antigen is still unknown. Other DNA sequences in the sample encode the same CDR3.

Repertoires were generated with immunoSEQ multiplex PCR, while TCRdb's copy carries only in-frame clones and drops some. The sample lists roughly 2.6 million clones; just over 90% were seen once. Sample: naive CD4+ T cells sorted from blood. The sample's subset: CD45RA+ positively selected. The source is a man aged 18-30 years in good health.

The CDR3 DNA sequence: TGCGCCAGCAGCCAGGGGCTGAACACTGAAGCTTTCTTT. Translating it yields CASSQGLNTEAFF. The V and J genes are TRBV5-1 and TRBJ1-1, with a possible D match to TRBD1 (6 bases). The germline V and J ends were trimmed by 4 bases and 0 bases, with 7 bases remaining between them. CDR3 length: 13 residues. CDR1 SGHRS and CDR2 YFSETQ come from the germline V gene.